Presented here are 16 T cell receptor beta chains from one specimen sequenced in a study of monozygotic twins with inflammatory bowel disease. Following a re-call of the 5' RACE reads, TCRdb has one entry per CDR3 protein and lacks DNA. The listing records about 170,000 distinct CDR3 sequences. The sequenced sample consisted of blood. The origin of the receptors is a human donor with ulcerative colitis or Crohn's disease, or a healthy co-twin of an affected twin (not recorded which).

The CDR3 loop is CASSRTESFRAQYYEQYF. This chain links TRBV11-1 with TRBJ2-7; TCRdb's D call of TRBD1 is untestable without DNA. In germline, CDR1 is SGHAT, CDR2 FQDESV (reference sequence). The CDR3 length is 18 residues.

The gene calls are TRBV5-6 and TRBJ2-7; no DNA is available, so the TRBD1 call from TCRdb remains unchecked. The V gene's germline CDR1 is SGHDT and CDR2 YYEEEE. This CDR3 has 18 residues. CDR3 sequence reads: CASSFYPSLRENSYEQYF.

The rearrangement uses TRBV20-1 and TRBJ2-5; TCRdb's assignment of TRBD2 cannot be checked, as there is no DNA. The CDR3 runs to 17 residues. The germline CDR1 and CDR2 sequences are DFQATT and SNEGSKA (reference sequence). CDR3 sequence reads: CSARVLAGGPSGETQYF.

CDR3 loop: CASSQETSGNSYEQYF. The gene calls are TRBV4-2 and TRBJ2-7; TCRdb's D gene call, TRBD2, goes unchecked for lack of DNA. The CDR3 sequence is 16 residues long. Germline V gene sequence: CDR1 LGHNA, CDR2 YNFKEQ.

The chain couples TRBV28 to TRBJ2-3; the D call of TRBD2 rests on TCRdb alone, since no DNA is present to check it. The CDR3 loop spans 15 amino acids. Germline lookup yields CDR1 MDHEN and CDR2 SYDVKM. CDR3 amino acids: CASSPTSGSTDTQYF. Looking up the rest from reference TRBV28 and TRBJ2-3 gives the full variable domain: DVKVTQSSRYLVKRTGEKVFLECVQDMDHENMFWYRQDPGLGLRLIYFSYDVKMKEKGDIPEGYSVSREKKERFSLILESASTNQTSMYLCASSPTSGSTDTQYFGPGTRLTVL.

CDR3 residues: CASSEGQGIAGYTF. V gene TRBV6-4 combines with J gene TRBJ1-2; there is no DNA to check the TCRdb D call of TRBD1. The CDR3 totals 14 residues. In germline, CDR1 is MRHNA, CDR2 SNTAGT.

V usage is TRBV20-1 and J usage is TRBJ2-7; TCRdb's D call, TRBD1, is unchecked because there is no DNA. This CDR3 is 12 amino acids long. CDR1 and CDR2 from the germline V gene are DFQATT and SNEGSKA (reference sequence). CDR3 region: CSVDRAFNEQYF.

The chain links TRBV5-1 to TRBJ2-1; TCRdb's D gene call, TRBD2, goes unchecked for lack of DNA. The CDR3 extends over 16 amino acids. Germline CDR1 reads SGHRS; CDR2 reads YFSETQ. The CDR3: CASSLVAGNSYNEQFF.

The rearrangement uses TRBV11-1 and TRBJ1-4; TCRdb designates TRBD1, a call that cannot be tested without DNA. The CDR3 extends over 19 amino acids. Germline CDR1 reads SGHAT; CDR2 reads FQDESV (reference sequence). This chain's CDR3 is CASSSRTGGREQSTGKLFF. The entire variable domain, with the rest obtained from reference TRBV11-1 and TRBJ1-4, is as follows: EAEVAQSPRYKITEKSQAVAFWCDPISGHATLYWYRQILGQGPELLVQFQDESVVDDSQLPKDRFSAERLKGVDSTLKIQPAELGDSAMYLCASSSRTGGREQSTGKLFFGSGTQLSVL.

This chain links TRBV28 with TRBJ2-1; the TRBD2 assignment by TCRdb is unverifiable without DNA. Per germline, CDR1 MDHEN and CDR2 SYDVKM. This CDR3 region has 14 residues. The CDR3 region is CASSLPGLVNEQFF.

The V and J genes are TRBV28 and TRBJ2-1; TCRdb outputs TRBD1, but without DNA this stays unchecked. The CDR3 is 16 amino acids. The germline gives CDR1 MDHEN, CDR2 SYDVKM. CDR3 region: CASSSRQALTYNEQFF.

This chain connects TRBV10-3 to TRBJ2-1. Looked up from germline, CDR1 is ENHRY and CDR2 is SYGVKD. The CDR3 totals 14 residues. CDR3 residues: CAILGGGSYNEQFF.

V is TRBV27 and J is TRBJ2-3. Germline V gene sequence: CDR1 MNHEY, CDR2 SMNVEV (reference sequence). The CDR3 extends over 13 amino acids. The CDR3 is CASSLWVANTQYF.

The chain links TRBV6-5 to TRBJ2-1. This CDR3 contains 15 residues. Looked up from germline, CDR1 is MNHEY and CDR2 is SVGAGI. CDR3 loop: CASRYSGGSYNEQFF.

This sequence joins TRBV10-2 and TRBJ2-5. Looked up from germline, CDR1 is WSHSY and CDR2 is SAAADI. The CDR3 loop spans 13 amino acids. The CDR3 region is CASSQTIGETQYF.

The chain links TRBV28 to TRBJ2-3; TCRdb designates TRBD1, a call that cannot be tested without DNA. CDR3 length: 12 residues. From germline, CDR1 is MDHEN and CDR2 SYDVKM. Here the CDR3 reads CASSSRGRGEYF.